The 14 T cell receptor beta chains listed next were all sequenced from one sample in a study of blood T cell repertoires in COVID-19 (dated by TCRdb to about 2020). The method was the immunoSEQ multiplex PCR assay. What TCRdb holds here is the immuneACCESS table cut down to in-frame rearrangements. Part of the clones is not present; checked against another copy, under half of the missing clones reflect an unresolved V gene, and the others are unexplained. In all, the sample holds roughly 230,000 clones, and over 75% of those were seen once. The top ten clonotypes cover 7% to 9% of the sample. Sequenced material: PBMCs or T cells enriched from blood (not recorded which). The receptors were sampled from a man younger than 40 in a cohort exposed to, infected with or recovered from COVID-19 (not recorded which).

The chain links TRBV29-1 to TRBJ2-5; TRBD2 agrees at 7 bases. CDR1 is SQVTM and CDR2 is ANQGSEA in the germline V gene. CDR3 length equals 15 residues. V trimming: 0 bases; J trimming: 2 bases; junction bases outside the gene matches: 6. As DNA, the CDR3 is TGCAGCGTTGAAGATGGTAGGGGACTACAAGAGACCCAGTACTTC. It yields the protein CSVEDGRGLQETQYF. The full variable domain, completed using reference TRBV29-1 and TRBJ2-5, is SAVISQKPSRDICQRGTSLTIQCQVDSQVTMMFWYRQQPGQSLTLIATANQGSEATYESGFVIDKFPISRPNLTFSTLTVSNMSPEDSSIYLCSVEDGRGLQETQYFGPGTRLLVL.

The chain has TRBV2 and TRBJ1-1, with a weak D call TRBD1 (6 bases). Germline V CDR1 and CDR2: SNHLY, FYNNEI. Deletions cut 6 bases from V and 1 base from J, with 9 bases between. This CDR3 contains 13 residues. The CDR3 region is CASRRTANTEAFF. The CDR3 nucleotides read TGTGCCAGCAGAAGGACAGCGAACACTGAAGCTTTCTTT.

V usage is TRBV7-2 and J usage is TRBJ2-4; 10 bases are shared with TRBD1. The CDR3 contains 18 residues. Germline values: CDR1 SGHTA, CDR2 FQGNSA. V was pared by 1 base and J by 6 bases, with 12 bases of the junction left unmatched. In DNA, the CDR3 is TGTGCCAGCAGCTTAGTTGGGACAGGGGACCGCCTGGGAAACATTCAGTACTTC. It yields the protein CASSLVGTGDRLGNIQYF.

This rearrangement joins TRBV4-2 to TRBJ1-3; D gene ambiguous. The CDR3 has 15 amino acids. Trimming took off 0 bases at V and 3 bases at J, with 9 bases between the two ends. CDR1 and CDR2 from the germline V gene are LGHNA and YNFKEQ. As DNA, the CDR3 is TGTGCCAGCAGCCAAGATTTCGGGGTTGGAAACACCATATATTTT. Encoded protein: CASSQDFGVGNTIYF.

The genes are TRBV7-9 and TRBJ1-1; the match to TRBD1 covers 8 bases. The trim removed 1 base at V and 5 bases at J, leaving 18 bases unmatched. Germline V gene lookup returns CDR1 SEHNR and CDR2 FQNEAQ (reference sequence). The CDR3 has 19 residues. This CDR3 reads CASSLGGWTGPFTGTEAFF. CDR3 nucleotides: TGTGCCAGCAGCTTAGGTGGTTGGACAGGGCCCTTCACGGGTACTGAAGCTTTCTTT.

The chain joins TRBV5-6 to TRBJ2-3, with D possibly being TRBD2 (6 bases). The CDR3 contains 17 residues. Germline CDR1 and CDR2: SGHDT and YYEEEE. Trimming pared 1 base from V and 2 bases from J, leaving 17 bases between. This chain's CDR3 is CASSLWGRSWFTDTQYF. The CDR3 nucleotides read TGTGCCAGCAGCTTGTGGGGGAGGAGTTGGTTCACAGATACGCAGTATTTT. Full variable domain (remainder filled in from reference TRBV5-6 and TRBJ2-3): DAGVTQSPTHLIKTRGQQVTLRCSPKSGHDTVSWYQQALGQGPQFIFQYYEEEERQRGNFPDRFSGHQFPNYSSELNVNALLLGDSALYLCASSLWGRSWFTDTQYFGPGTRLTVL.

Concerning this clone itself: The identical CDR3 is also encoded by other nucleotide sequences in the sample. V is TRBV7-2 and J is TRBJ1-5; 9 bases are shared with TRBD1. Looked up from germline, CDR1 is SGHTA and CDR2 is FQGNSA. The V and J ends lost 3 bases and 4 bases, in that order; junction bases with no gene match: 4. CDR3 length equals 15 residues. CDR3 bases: TGTGCCAGCAGCTTCGACAGGGGGATTAATCAGCCCCAGCATTTT. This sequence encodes CASSFDRGINQPQHF.

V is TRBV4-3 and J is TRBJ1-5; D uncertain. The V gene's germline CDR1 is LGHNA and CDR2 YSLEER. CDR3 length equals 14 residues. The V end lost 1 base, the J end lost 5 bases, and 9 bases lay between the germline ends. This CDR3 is CASSQGHQDQPQHF. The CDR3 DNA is TGCGCCAGCAGCCAAGGCCACCAGGATCAGCCCCAGCATTTT.

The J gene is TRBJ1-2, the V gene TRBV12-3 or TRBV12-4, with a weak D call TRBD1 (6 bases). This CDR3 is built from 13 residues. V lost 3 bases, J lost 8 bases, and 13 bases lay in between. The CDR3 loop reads CASSLGGRRGYTF. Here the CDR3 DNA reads TGTGCCAGCAGTTTGGGGGGGCGAAGAGGCTACACCTTC.

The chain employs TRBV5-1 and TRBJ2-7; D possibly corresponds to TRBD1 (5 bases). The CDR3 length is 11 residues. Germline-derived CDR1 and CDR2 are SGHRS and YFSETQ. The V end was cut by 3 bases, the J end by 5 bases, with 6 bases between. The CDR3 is CASSSGNEQYF. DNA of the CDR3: TGCGCCAGCAGCTCAGGGAACGAGCAGTACTTC.

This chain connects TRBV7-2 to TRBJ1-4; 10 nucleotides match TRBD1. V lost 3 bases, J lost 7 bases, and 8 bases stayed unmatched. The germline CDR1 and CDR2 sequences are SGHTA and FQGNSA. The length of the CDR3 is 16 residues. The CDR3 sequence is CASSFFLGQGSEKLFF. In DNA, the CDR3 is TGTGCCAGCAGCTTTTTTTTGGGACAGGGGAGTGAAAAACTGTTTTTT.

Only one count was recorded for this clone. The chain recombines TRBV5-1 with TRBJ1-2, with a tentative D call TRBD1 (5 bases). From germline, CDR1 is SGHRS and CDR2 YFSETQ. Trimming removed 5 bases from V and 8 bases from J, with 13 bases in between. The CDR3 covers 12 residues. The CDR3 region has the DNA TGCGCCAGCAGTCTGGGGCCGGGCGGCTACACCTTC. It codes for CASSLGPGGYTF.

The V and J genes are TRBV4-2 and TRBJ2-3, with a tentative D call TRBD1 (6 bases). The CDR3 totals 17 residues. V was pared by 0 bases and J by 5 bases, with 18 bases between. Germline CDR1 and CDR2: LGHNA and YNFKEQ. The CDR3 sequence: CASSQDLGVTQGDTQYF. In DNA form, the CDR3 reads TGTGCCAGCAGCCAAGATTTGGGAGTCACACAGGGAGATACGCAGTATTTT.

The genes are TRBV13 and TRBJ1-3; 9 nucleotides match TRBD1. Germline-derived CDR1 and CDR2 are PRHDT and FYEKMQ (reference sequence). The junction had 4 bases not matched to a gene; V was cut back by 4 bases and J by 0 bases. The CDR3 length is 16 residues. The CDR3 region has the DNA TGTGCCAGCAGCTCCGGGACAGGGAACTCTGGAAACACCATATATTTT. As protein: CASSSGTGNSGNTIYF.